This TCR beta chain comes out of a study of blood T cell repertoires in COVID-19 (dated by TCRdb to about 2020). For context, the study as a whole: Samples covering the acute and convalescent phases of COVID-19 were provided by collaborators in the United States, Italy and Spain. The prospective study material was composed of cDNA or gDNA derived from T cells, B-cell-depleted T cells, or PBMCs. Subjects who had been exposed to COVID-19, were actively infected with it, or had recovered from it provided the deeply sampled blood TCRbeta repertoires that made up the dataset. The repertoires were made available in a free public database intended to serve as a resource for research on the immune response to SARS-CoV-2. The samples were drawn from two sources: the first 160 participants of the ongoing ImmuneRACE study, and approximately 1,300 subjects contributed by 6 global collaborators. The sample metadata nearly always contained a de-identified subject ID, COVID-19 status, age in years and sex. HLA class I and class II types, where available, came from metadata supplied by the sample provider rather than from assay-based typing. The investigation overall reported the following: The quantity of clinical and demographic metadata differed by source and by participant and was supplied without curation.

CDR1 and CDR2 were assigned from the germline V gene as MNHEY and SVGAGI. There are 13 amino acids in the CDR3, from cysteine to phenylalanine inclusive. The CDR3 DNA has 39 bases and is translated from base 1. V is pruned by 7 bases and J by 5 bases, leaving 5 bases of the junction without a gene match. TCRbeta CDR3 regions were amplified from genomic DNA by means of the immunoSEQ Assay, a bias-controlled multiplex PCR. On the authors' methods: The number of nucleated cells in each sample was estimated from the amplification of reference gene primers within the assay. Sequence reads were collapsed and filtered to measure the absolute abundance of every unique TCRbeta CDR3 rearrangement. Productive Simpson clonality was computed per sample as the square root of Simpson's diversity index over productive rearrangements. TCRdb holds this immuneACCESS table with in-frame rearrangements only. Some clones are missing; in checked studies, unresolved V genes explain under half, and the rest has no known cause. V, J and clone size were drawn from that table, and D and trimming were deduced from the DNA. The sample table records 75,000 to 100,000 clones; 80% to 90% of these occur just once. The ten largest clones represent 4.5% to 6% of the sample.

This clone is a singleton in its sample. Its antigen is unknown. There are no base qualities to consult, and no much larger clone falls within one base. Each collaborating institution followed its own protocols to collect whole blood in K2EDTA tubes. Collaborator samples were shipped for TCRbeta analysis as frozen whole blood, isolated PBMCs, or DNA extracted from either sample type. The receptor comes from an elderly woman with acute or convalescent COVID-19. The V and J genes are TRBV6-5 and TRBJ2-5, with 9 middle bases fitting TRBD1. Source material: peripheral blood. The nucleotide sequence reads TGTGCCAGCACCGTGGACAGGGGTGAGACCCAGTACTTC. The translation is CASTVDRGETQYF.